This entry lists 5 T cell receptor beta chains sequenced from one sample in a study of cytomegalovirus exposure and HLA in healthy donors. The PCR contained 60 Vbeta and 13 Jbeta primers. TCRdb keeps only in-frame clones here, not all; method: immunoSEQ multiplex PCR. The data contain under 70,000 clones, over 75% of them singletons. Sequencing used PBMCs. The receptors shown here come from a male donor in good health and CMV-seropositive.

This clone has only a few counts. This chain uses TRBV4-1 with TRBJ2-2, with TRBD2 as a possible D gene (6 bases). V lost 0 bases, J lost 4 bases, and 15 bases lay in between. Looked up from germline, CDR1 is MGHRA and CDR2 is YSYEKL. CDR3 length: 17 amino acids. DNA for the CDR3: TGCGCCAGCAGCCAAGATCGTGGTAGCGGAATCACCGGGGAGCTGTTTTTT. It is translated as CASSQDRGSGITGELFF.

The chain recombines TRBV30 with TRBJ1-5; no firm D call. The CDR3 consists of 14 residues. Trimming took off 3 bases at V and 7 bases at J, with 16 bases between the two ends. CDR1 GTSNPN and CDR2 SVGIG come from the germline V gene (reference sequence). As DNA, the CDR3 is TGTGCCTGGAGCGATGACACGGCCTTGCAGCCCCAGCATTTT. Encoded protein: CAWSDDTALQPQHF.

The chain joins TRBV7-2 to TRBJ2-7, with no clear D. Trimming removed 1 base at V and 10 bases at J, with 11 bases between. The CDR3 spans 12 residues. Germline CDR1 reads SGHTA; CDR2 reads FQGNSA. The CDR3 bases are TGTGCCAGCAGCTTAGAAACGGTCACCCAGTACTTC. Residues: CASSLETVTQYF.

CDR3 sequence reads: CASSDSGGANEQYF. The CDR3 DNA is TGTGCCAGCAGCGATAGCGGGGGGGCCAACGAGCAGTACTTC. The V call is TRBV5-6, the J call TRBJ2-7, with 11 bases that match TRBD2. Germline values: CDR1 SGHDT, CDR2 YYEEEE. The CDR3 spans 14 residues. V was clipped by 4 bases and J by 5 bases; unmatched bases: 5.

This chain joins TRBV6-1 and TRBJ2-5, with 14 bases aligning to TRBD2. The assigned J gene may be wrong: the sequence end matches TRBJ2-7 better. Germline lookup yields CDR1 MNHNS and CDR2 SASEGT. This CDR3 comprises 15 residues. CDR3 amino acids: CASSATSGGAYEQYF. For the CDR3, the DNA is TGTGCCAGCAGTGCGACTAGCGGGGGGGCCTACGAGCAGTACTTC.